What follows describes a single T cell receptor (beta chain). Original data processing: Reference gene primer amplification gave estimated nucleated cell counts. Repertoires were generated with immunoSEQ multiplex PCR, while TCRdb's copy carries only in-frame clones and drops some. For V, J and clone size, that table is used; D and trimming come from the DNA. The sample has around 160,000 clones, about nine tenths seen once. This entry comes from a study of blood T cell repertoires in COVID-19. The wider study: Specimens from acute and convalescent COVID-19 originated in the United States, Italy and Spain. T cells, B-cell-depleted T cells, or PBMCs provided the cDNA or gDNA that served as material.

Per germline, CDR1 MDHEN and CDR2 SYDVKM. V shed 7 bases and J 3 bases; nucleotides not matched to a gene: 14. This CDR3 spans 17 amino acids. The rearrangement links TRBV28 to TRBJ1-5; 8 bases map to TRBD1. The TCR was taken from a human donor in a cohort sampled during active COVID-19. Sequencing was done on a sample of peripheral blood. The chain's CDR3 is CASKARGRGKYNQPQHF. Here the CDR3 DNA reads TGTGCCAGCAAGGCCAGGGGGCGGGGGAAGTACAATCAGCCCCAGCATTTT.